One T cell receptor beta chain is described in this entry. The antigen is not known. These data come from a study of T cell responses to AZD1222 COVID-19 vaccine. Study-wide results and caveats: Dominant at 160-218 and 743-854, vaccine-associated CD4 TCRs also spanned spike. White British people made up most donors, females outnumbered males, and clonal diversity was possibly underestimated. Reports say nearly half of spike-specific TCRs go after unmutated variant regions.

Profiled with immunoSEQ multiplex PCR; TCRdb holds only in-frame clones, not every one. Seen here are 100,000 or so clones, about 86% observed once, and the top ten hold 4% to 6%. The germline gives CDR1 SGHTA, CDR2 FQGNSA. This CDR3 has 14 residues. V was pared by 0 bases and J by 5 bases, with 10 bases between. The sample here was peripheral blood, taken on day 0 of AZD1222 vaccination. This rearrangement joins TRBV7-2 to TRBJ1-2; a weak D match, TRBD1 (6 bases). The source is an adult in good health. The chain's CDR3 is CASSLAGTPYGYTF. CDR3 in DNA: TGTGCCAGCAGCTTAGCCGGGACACCATATGGCTACACCTTC.